The 20 T cell receptor beta chains below were found in one sample sequenced in a study of shared clonotypes between healthy human individuals. TCRdb keeps only in-frame clones here, not all; method: immunoSEQ multiplex PCR. Seen here are around 990,000 clones, 60% to 80% observed once, and the top ten hold 0.7% to 0.95%. Sequencing was carried out using memory CD4+ T cells from PBMCs. Subset described: CD45RA-negative fraction. The receptors stem from a man aged 18 to 29 in good health. Some clones in this sample may be carry-over from other donors' samples.

This clone showed up just a few times. V is TRBV29-1 and J is TRBJ2-7; no clear D gene. Germline CDR1 is SQVTM and CDR2 is ANQGSEA. Trimming removed 5 bases from V and 2 bases from J, with 13 bases in between. The CDR3 runs 13 residues. The CDR3 DNA reads as TGCAGCGTTCAGCTCATGTCCGCCTACGAGCAGTACTTC. Its protein is CSVQLMSAYEQYF.

This chain links TRBV5-8 with TRBJ1-2; D unclear. V was trimmed by 1 base and J by 5 bases, leaving 18 bases between them. From germline, CDR1 is SGHTS and CDR2 YDEGEE. This CDR3 contains 16 residues. The CDR3: CASSLKHSAGRYGYTF. CDR3 bases: TGTGCCAGCAGCTTGAAGCACAGCGCCGGGAGATATGGCTACACCTTC.

The chain employs TRBV10-3 and TRBJ2-7; D might be TRBD1 (6 bases). V was clipped by 6 bases and J by 6 bases, with 18 bases between them. CDR3 size: 14 residues. Germline CDR1 ENHRY, CDR2 SYGVKD. The CDR3 is CAISPDRDRGEQYF. The CDR3, as DNA: TGTGCCATCAGCCCGGACAGAGACCGTGGCGAGCAGTACTTC.

This sequence joins TRBV19 and TRBJ1-5; the D gene is possibly TRBD1 (5 bases). Germline V CDR1 and CDR2: LNHDA, SQIVND (reference sequence). The CDR3 runs 14 residues. V gave up 6 bases and J gave up 8 bases, with 17 bases separating them. The CDR3 reads CASSHNRLREPQHF. DNA of the CDR3: TGTGCCAGTAGCCACAACAGGCTGAGAGAGCCCCAGCATTTT.

This clone was detected once. J is TRBJ2-2 and V is TRBV27; TRBD2 is a possible D gene (6 bases). The germline V and J ends were trimmed by 2 bases and 5 bases, with 21 bases remaining between them. The CDR3 is 18 amino acids. CDR1 and CDR2 (germline): MNHEY, SMNVEV (reference sequence). CDR3 sequence: CASSLGRDFPRLTGELFF. The DNA for the CDR3 is TGTGCCAGCAGTTTAGGGCGGGACTTCCCCCGACTAACCGGGGAGCTGTTTTTT.

The rearrangement links TRBV4-2 to TRBJ1-3, with a possible D match to TRBD1 (5 bases). CDR3 length: 14 amino acids. Per the germline V gene, CDR1 is LGHNA and CDR2 is YNFKEQ. With 4 bases removed from V and 4 bases from J, the gap between germline ends came to 11 bases. CDR3 residues: CASSRSTGGNTIYF. The CDR3 DNA reads as TGTGCCAGCAGCCGCAGCACAGGCGGAAACACCATATATTTT.

V gene TRBV28 combines with J gene TRBJ1-5, with D tentatively TRBD1 (5 bases). Germline V gives CDR1 MDHEN, CDR2 SYDVKM. CDR3 length: 14 residues. The germline V and J ends were trimmed by 3 bases and 6 bases, with 12 bases remaining between them. The CDR3 nucleotides read TGTGCCAGCAGTTTGCCAGGGAGAAGTCAGCCCCAGCATTTT. This codes for CASSLPGRSQPQHF.

V usage is TRBV10-3 and J usage is TRBJ1-1; D call uncertain. This CDR3 is 13 amino acids long. V dropped 10 bases and J dropped 0 bases, with 12 bases sitting between them. Germline CDR1 is ENHRY and CDR2 is SYGVKD. The CDR3 nucleotides are TGTGCCACCGCTCGCGGAATGAACACTGAAGCTTTCTTT. Its translation is CATARGMNTEAFF.

The chain joins TRBV28 to TRBJ1-2; D unresolved. The CDR3 is made up of 13 amino acids. The germline V gene encodes CDR1 MDHEN and CDR2 SYDVKM. The V gene lost 6 bases and the J gene lost 5 bases, with 13 bases spanning the gap. For the CDR3, the DNA is TGTGCCAGCAGGTTCGGAGGAAATTATGGCTACACCTTC. Translation gives CASRFGGNYGYTF.

This CDR3 reads CASSNGERSEAFF. The CDR3 nucleotides read TGCGCCAGCAGTAACGGAGAAAGGTCTGAAGCTTTCTTT. The chain carries TRBV5-1 and TRBJ1-1; D is uncertain. V lost 5 bases to trimming and J lost 6 bases, with 14 bases between them. In germline, CDR1 is SGHRS, CDR2 YFSETQ. This CDR3 comprises 13 residues.

This clone turned up a few times. This chain uses TRBV7-3 with TRBJ2-3; 10 bases are shared with TRBD2. Germline CDR1 reads SGHTA; CDR2 reads FQGTGA. V lost 6 bases to trimming and J lost 2 bases; unmatched junction nucleotides: 8. This CDR3 comprises 16 residues. The CDR3 nucleotides read TGTGCCAGCAGGCCTCCCGGGACTAGCGACACAGATACGCAGTATTTT. It encodes CASRPPGTSDTDTQYF.

CDR3 nucleotide sequence: TGCAGCGTTGCGTCGAGTTCCTACAATGAGCAGTTCTTC. Translating gives CSVASSSYNEQFF. The V call is TRBV29-1, the J call TRBJ2-1; D not certain. Trimming shortened V by 4 bases and J by 1 base, and 8 bases separated the two germline ends. This CDR3 spans 13 amino acids. Germline lookup yields CDR1 SQVTM and CDR2 ANQGSEA.

V and J are TRBV18 and TRBJ1-2, with a possible D match to TRBD1 (6 bases). Germline CDR1 reads KGHSH; CDR2 reads LQKENI. The CDR3 contains 17 residues. Between the trimmed V and J ends, which lost 6 bases and 0 bases, there was a span of 20 bases. DNA of the CDR3: TGTGCCAGCTCCCCGGGACACCCGCCCGCAGCTAACTATGGCTACACCTTC. As protein: CASSPGHPPAANYGYTF.

This chain joins TRBV6-1 and TRBJ1-5; D not certain. This CDR3 spans 15 amino acids. Trimming took off 3 bases at V and 7 bases at J, with 16 bases between the two ends. Germline loops: CDR1 MNHNS, CDR2 SASEGT. CDR3 protein: CASSDSQVEWQPQHF. CDR3 DNA sequence: TGTGCCAGCAGTGATTCCCAGGTGGAATGGCAGCCCCAGCATTTT.

This clone was found a few times. The genes are TRBV12-2 and TRBJ2-7. TRBV12-2 is a known pseudogene. This CDR3 has 15 residues. CDR3: CASRLNPSWVYEQYF. The DNA of the CDR3 is TGTGCAAGTCGCCTCAACCCTTCATGGGTGTACGAGCAGTACTTC.

This rearrangement joins TRBV6-4 to TRBJ2-1; tentatively, D is TRBD2 (6 bases). Trimming pared 2 bases from V and 6 bases from J, leaving 14 bases between. There are 15 residues in the CDR3. CDR1 is MRHNA and CDR2 is SNTAGT in the germline V gene. The CDR3 DNA reads as TGTGCCAGCAGTGACACCGCGGGACTCGGCAATGAGCAGTTCTTC. Translating gives CASSDTAGLGNEQFF.

The chain joins TRBV6-6 to TRBJ2-7; 9 positions agree with TRBD1. Germline CDR1 reads MNHNY; CDR2 reads SVGAGI (reference sequence). The CDR3 runs 12 residues. Trimming removed 10 bases from V and 2 bases from J; junction bases left unmatched: 3. The CDR3 is CATRDRAYEQYF. As DNA, the CDR3 is TGTGCCACGAGGGACAGGGCCTACGAGCAGTACTTC.

A note on this clone: In the same sample, other DNA sequences code for this CDR3. This chain links TRBV5-1 with TRBJ2-1; 12 nucleotides match TRBD2. Germline lookup yields CDR1 SGHRS and CDR2 YFSETQ. This CDR3 region has 16 residues. The V gene end was trimmed by 0 bases and the J gene end by 5 bases; junction bases not matched to a gene: 3. The DNA for the CDR3 is TGCGCCAGCAGCTTGGGAGGACTAGCGGGAAACAATGAGCAGTTCTTC. It is translated as CASSLGGLAGNNEQFF.

The chain employs TRBV20-1 and TRBJ1-2, with 7 bases lining up with TRBD1. Germline values: CDR1 DFQATT, CDR2 SNEGSKA (reference sequence). V trimming: 6 bases; J trimming: 6 bases; junction bases outside the gene matches: 4. The CDR3 runs to 11 residues. The CDR3 spells CSARGNNGYTF. In DNA form, the CDR3 reads TGCAGTGCCAGGGGGAATAATGGCTACACCTTC.

Comment on this clone: The same CDR3 arises from other DNA sequences in this sample as well. The chain combines TRBV2 with TRBJ2-1, with 8 bases that match TRBD1. This CDR3 contains 15 residues. Germline V CDR1 and CDR2: SNHLY, FYNNEI. V was pared by 5 bases and J by 0 bases, with 3 bases of the junction left unmatched. The CDR3 DNA reads TGTGCCAGCAGTCAAGGACAGGGCTCCTACAATGAGCAGTTCTTC. Residues: CASSQGQGSYNEQFF.